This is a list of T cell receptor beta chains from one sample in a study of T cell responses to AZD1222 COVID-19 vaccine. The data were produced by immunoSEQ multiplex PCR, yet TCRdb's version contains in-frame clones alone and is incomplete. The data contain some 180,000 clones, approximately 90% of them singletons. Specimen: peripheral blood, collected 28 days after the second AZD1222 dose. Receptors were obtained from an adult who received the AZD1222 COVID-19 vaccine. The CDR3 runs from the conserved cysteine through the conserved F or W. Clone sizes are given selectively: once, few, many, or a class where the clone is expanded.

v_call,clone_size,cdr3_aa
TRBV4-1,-,CASSQVGQGNYGYTF
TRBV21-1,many,CASSKASGRHSPYEQYF
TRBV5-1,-,CASSSIGLAGGGQFF
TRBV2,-,CASSARTGGSGYTF
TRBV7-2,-,CASSLGRGTDTQYF
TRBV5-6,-,CASSRGGTNTEAFF
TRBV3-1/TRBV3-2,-,CASSQVMGFGYTF
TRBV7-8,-,CASSHEGEAPTLHF
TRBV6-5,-,CASSRTPTSYNEQFF
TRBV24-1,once,CATSDPTGGKNQPQHF
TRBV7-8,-,CASLLSSYEQYF
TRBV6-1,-,CASSEARGHTQYF
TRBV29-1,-,CSVEVGTGLEQYF
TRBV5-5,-,CASSRLDRGNEQYF
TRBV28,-,CASSLRRNIQYF
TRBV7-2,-,CASMGMNTEAFF
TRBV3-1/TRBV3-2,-,CASSRLGGDTQYF
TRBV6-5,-,CASSSTGTGQYEQYF
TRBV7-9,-,CASSASGRRNNEQFF
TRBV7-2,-,CASSARLTSSEQFF
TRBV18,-,CASSLQASRMNTEAFF
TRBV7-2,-,CASSLGSGGAETQYF
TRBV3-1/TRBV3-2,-,CASSQTGSSYNEQFF
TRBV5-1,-,CASSLAGGEAGNTIYF
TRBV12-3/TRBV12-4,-,CASSLASADGYTF
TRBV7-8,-,CASRLTAGVSYEQYF
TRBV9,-,CASSAMSLRQFF
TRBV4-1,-,CASSQVTGGDRNEQFF
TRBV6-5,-,CASSSGTSGSNEQFF
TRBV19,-,CASTLRKSGGGPDYGYTF
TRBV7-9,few,CASSSRGAIHNEQFF
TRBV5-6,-,CASSLFGAEQYF
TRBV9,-,CASSVDTATQYF
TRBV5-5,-,CASSLSDLSRYGYTF
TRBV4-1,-,CASSQGRGVSYEQYF
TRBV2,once,CASSDGVVSNQPQHF
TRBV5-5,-,CASSLLDLYSYEQYF
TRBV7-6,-,CASSLVPFGIQGVNTEAFF
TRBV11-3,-,CASSFANTGELFF
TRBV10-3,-,CAISLTGFGNTIYF
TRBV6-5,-,CASSRGLYYGYTF
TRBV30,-,CAWRPGSSGNTIYF
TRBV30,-,CAWSVYRGSSAQHF
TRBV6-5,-,CASRTSTPYNEQFF
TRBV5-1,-,CASSLGRGRGETQYF
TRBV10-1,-,CASSESGGNAYEQYF
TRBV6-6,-,CASSTRGDTQYF
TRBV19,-,CASSISGTLNEQFF
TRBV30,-,CAWSGLARKEQYF
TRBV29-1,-,CSVNKANTGELFF
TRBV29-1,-,CSVEGRGQGTYEQYF
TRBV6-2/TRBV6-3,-,CASSYENTGELFF